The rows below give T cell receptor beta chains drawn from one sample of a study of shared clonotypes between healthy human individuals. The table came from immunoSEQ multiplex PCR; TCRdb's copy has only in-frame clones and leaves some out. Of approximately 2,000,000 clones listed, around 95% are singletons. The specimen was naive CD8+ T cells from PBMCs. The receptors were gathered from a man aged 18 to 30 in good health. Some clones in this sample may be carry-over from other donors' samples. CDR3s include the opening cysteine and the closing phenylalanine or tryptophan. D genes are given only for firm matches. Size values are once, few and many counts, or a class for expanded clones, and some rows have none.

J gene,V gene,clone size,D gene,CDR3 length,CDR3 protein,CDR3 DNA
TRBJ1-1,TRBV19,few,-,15,CASLPRGGSGTEAFF,TGTGCCAGTCTCCCTCGGGGAGGAAGTGGGACTGAAGCTTTCTTT
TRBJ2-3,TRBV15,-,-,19,CATSRDMVLDTYYTDTQYF,TGTGCCACCAGCAGAGATATGGTTCTGGATACCTACTACACAGATACGCAGTATTTT
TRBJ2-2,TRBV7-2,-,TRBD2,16,CASLPSGRDYTGELFF,TGTGCCAGCTTACCTAGCGGGAGGGATTACACCGGGGAGCTGTTTTTT
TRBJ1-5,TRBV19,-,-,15,CASSFWAYSNQPQHF,TGTGCCAGTAGTTTCTGGGCTTATAGCAATCAGCCCCAGCATTTT
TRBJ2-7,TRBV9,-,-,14,CASSVGTERNEQYF,TGTGCCAGCAGCGTAGGCACGGAGCGAAACGAGCAGTACTTC
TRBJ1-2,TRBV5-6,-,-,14,CASSFFVLNYGYTF,TGTGCCAGCAGCTTTTTTGTTCTTAACTATGGCTACACCTTC
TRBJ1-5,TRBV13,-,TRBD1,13,CASSLDGTEPQHF,TGTGCCAGCAGCTTAGACGGGACAGAGCCCCAGCATTTT
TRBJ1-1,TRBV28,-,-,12,CASAHHGTEAFF,TGTGCCAGCGCCCACCACGGCACTGAAGCTTTCTTT
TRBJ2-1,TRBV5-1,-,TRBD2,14,CASSLKLAGNEQFF,TGCGCCAGCAGCTTGAAACTAGCGGGGAATGAGCAGTTCTTC
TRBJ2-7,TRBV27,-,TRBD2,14,CASRMGLAGVEQYF,TGTGCCAGCAGAATGGGACTAGCGGGAGTCGAGCAGTACTTC
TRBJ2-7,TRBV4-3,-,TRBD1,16,CASSQDMDRASYEQYF,TGCGCCAGCAGCCAAGATATGGACAGGGCCTCCTACGAGCAGTACTTC
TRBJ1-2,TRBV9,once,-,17,CASSVRKQPEGDYGYTF,TGTGCCAGCAGCGTAAGGAAGCAGCCCGAGGGGGACTATGGCTACACCTTC
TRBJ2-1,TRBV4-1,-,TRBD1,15,CASSQAGTGDNEQFF,TGCGCCAGCAGCCAAGCAGGGACAGGGGACAATGAGCAGTTCTTC
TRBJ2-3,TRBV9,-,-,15,CASSGTLSRRDTQYF,TGTGCCAGCAGCGGGACCCTTTCCAGGAGGGATACGCAGTATTTT
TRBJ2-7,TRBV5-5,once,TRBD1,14,CASSLWDRAREQYF,TGTGCCAGCAGCTTGTGGGACAGGGCGCGCGAGCAGTACTTC
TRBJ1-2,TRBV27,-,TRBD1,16,CASSLRRDRADYGYTF,TGTGCCAGCAGTTTAAGAAGGGACAGGGCTGACTATGGCTACACCTTC
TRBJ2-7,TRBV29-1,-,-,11,CSVDDSYEQYF,TGCAGCGTTGATGACTCCTACGAGCAGTACTTC
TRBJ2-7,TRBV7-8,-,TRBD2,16,CASSSGLAGVGREQYF,TGTGCCAGCAGCTCCGGACTAGCGGGAGTGGGGCGGGAGCAGTACTTC
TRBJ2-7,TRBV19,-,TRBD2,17,CASSPPQGKRGIYEQYF,TGTGCCAGTAGCCCTCCCCAGGGGAAGCGGGGGATCTACGAGCAGTACTTC